The 29 T cell receptor beta chains below come from one sample, sequenced in a study of regulatory and conventional T cells in RAG deficiency. Blood CD4+ CD25-high CD127-low regulatory T cells supplied the genomic DNA template. Clones were sequenced by immunoSEQ multiplex PCR, and TCRdb holds only the in-frame ones, with some missing. The sample carries tens of thousands of clones, under 95% recorded once. The data also belong to a second study, concerning regulatory T cells. This second study says: The PCR used 52 TRBV and 13 TRBJ primers.

Input material: Tregs sorted from blood. These receptors all stem from a human donor in good health.

The chain carries TRBV18 and TRBJ2-1; no definite D call. The CDR3 length is 13 residues. With 2 bases removed from V and 10 bases from J, the gap between germline ends came to 12 bases. Germline CDR1 is KGHSH and CDR2 is LQKENI. The CDR3 DNA is TGTGCCAGCTCACCAAGGTCCTCAGGAGAGCAGTTCTTC. Translating gives CASSPRSSGEQFF.

The V and J genes are TRBV9 and TRBJ2-1; 10 positions match TRBD2. Germline V gives CDR1 SGDLS, CDR2 YYNGEE. Unmatched junction bases numbered 10, after V lost 3 bases and J lost 7 bases. The CDR3 length is 16 residues. CDR3 in amino acids: CASSAPAGGPRNEQFF. In nucleotides, the CDR3 is TGTGCCAGCAGCGCCCCAGCGGGGGGGCCAAGGAATGAGCAGTTCTTC. The full variable domain, completed using reference TRBV9 and TRBJ2-1, is DSGVTQTPKHLITATGQRVTLRCSPRSGDLSVYWYQQSLDQGLQFLIQYYNGEERAKGNILERFSAQQFPDLHSELNLSSLELGDSALYFCASSAPAGGPRNEQFFGPGTRLTVL.

The rearrangement uses TRBV11-2 and TRBJ2-1, with 7 positions matching TRBD1. The CDR3 loop spans 15 amino acids. The V gene's germline CDR1 is SGHAT and CDR2 FQNNGV. V dropped 5 bases and J dropped 0; count of bases not matched to a gene: 4. The CDR3 loop reads CASSQDRDSYNEQFF. In nucleotides, the CDR3 is TGTGCCAGCAGCCAAGACAGGGACTCCTACAATGAGCAGTTCTTC.

The genes are TRBV10-1 and TRBJ2-3; D might be TRBD1 (6 bases). The CDR3 length is 19 residues. The V gene lost 5 bases and the J gene lost 1 base, with 25 bases spanning the gap. Germline CDR1 reads WNHNN; CDR2 reads SYGVQD (reference sequence). This CDR3 reads CASSPFFTGHGLGTDTQYF. The CDR3 DNA sequence: TGCGCCAGCAGTCCTTTTTTTACGGGACACGGGCTTGGCACAGATACGCAGTATTTT.

This clone turned up a few times. The chain recombines TRBV2 with TRBJ2-5; D is unresolved. Germline V CDR1 and CDR2: SNHLY, FYNNEI. V lost 9 bases and J 3 bases, leaving 17 bases between the germline ends. This CDR3 has 14 residues. CDR3 protein: CARGQRPVKETQYF. The CDR3 DNA reads TGTGCCAGAGGGCAGCGACCGGTGAAAGAGACCCAGTACTTC.

The chain joins TRBV6-1 to TRBJ2-7; TRBD2 matches at 11 bases. The CDR3 is 15 residues long. The V gene's germline CDR1 is MNHNS and CDR2 SASEGT. The V and J ends lost 6 bases and 0 bases, in that order; junction bases with no gene match: 4. CDR3 loop: CASSRLAGSSYEQYF. The CDR3, as DNA: TGTGCCAGCAGCCGACTAGCGGGGAGCTCCTACGAGCAGTACTTC.

CDR3 DNA: TGTGCCAGCTCACCACCGTCGTATACGCAGTATTTT. It yields the protein CASSPPSYTQYF. J is TRBJ2-3 and V is TRBV18; D ambiguous. The germline V gene encodes CDR1 KGHSH and CDR2 LQKENI. The V gene lost 0 bases and the J gene lost 7 bases, with 5 bases spanning the gap. This CDR3 comprises 12 residues.

This clone was seen more than once but under ten times. The chain has TRBV7-3 and TRBJ2-1; 8 bases are a match to TRBD2. V lost 5 bases, J lost 5 bases, and 14 bases stayed unmatched. Germline lookup yields CDR1 SGHTA and CDR2 FQGTGA. The CDR3 consists of 17 residues. The CDR3 region has the DNA TGTGCCAGCAGCCCCTTGGGAGCGGGGGTGTTACACAATGAGCAGTTCTTC. Protein: CASSPLGAGVLHNEQFF.

The chain employs TRBV28 and TRBJ2-7; D unresolved. The ends were cut back, 0 bases at V and 9 bases at J, with 15 bases in the middle. CDR1 and CDR2 from the germline V gene are MDHEN and SYDVKM. The CDR3 has 14 amino acids. As DNA, the CDR3 is TGTGCCAGCAGTTTATGGACTGCCGGCCTAGGGCAGTACTTC. It specifies CASSLWTAGLGQYF. The full variable domain, completed using reference TRBV28 and TRBJ2-7, is DVKVTQSSRYLVKRTGEKVFLECVQDMDHENMFWYRQDPGLGLRLIYFSYDVKMKEKGDIPEGYSVSREKKERFSLILESASTNQTSMYLCASSLWTAGLGQYFGPGTRLTVT.

This sequence joins TRBV14 and TRBJ1-6; no firm D call. Trimming removed 1 base at V and 7 bases at J, with 8 bases between. The CDR3 runs 14 residues. CDR1 is SGHDN, CDR2 FVKESK, per germline. The CDR3: CASSQVRGNSPLHF. Here the CDR3 DNA reads TGTGCCAGCAGCCAAGTTCGAGGGAATTCACCCCTCCACTTT.

The V gene is TRBV6-6, the J gene TRBJ2-5; 12 nucleotides line up with TRBD1. Germline CDR1 and CDR2: MNHNY and SVGAGI (reference sequence). The junction had 7 bases not matched to a gene; V was cut back by 4 bases and J by 4 bases. There are 16 residues in the CDR3. Written as DNA, the CDR3 is TGTGCCAGCAGTTGGGGGACAGGGGGCGTGGGAGAGACCCAGTACTTC. The encoded protein is CASSWGTGGVGETQYF.

The rearrangement joins TRBV5-1 to TRBJ2-1; TRBD2 matches at 9 bases. This CDR3 contains 16 residues. CDR1 and CDR2 (germline): SGHRS, YFSETQ. J lost 0 bases, V lost 4 bases, and 5 bases had no gene match. CDR3 sequence reads: CASSTLLAGSYNEQFF. As DNA, the CDR3 is TGCGCCAGCAGCACCTTACTAGCGGGCTCCTACAATGAGCAGTTCTTC.

The CDR3 loop is CAWSKGQPQHF. The CDR3 coding sequence is TGTGCCTGGAGCAAAGGGCAGCCCCAGCATTTT. J is TRBJ1-5 and V is TRBV30; D is unresolved. Per germline, CDR1 GTSNPN and CDR2 SVGIG (reference sequence). CDR3 length: 11 residues. The V gene lost 3 bases and the J gene lost 7 bases, with 7 bases spanning the gap.

The chain couples TRBV4-2 to TRBJ2-7; D is perhaps TRBD1 (5 bases). The germline V gene has CDR1 LGHNA and CDR2 YNFKEQ. CDR3 length: 15 residues. Trimming pared 4 bases from V and 0 bases from J, leaving 13 bases between. The CDR3 nucleotides read TGTGCCAGCAGCCCGGACCCAGGGCTCTCCTACGAGCAGTACTTC. It specifies CASSPDPGLSYEQYF.

The chain links TRBV5-6 to TRBJ1-2; D uncertain. Per germline, CDR1 SGHDT and CDR2 YYEEEE. V was cut by 1 base and J by 0 bases, with 10 bases left in between. This CDR3 is built from 15 residues. The CDR3 region is CASSLISASNYGYTF. CDR3 in DNA: TGTGCCAGCAGCTTGATCTCAGCCTCTAACTATGGCTACACCTTC.

This sequence joins TRBV5-1 and TRBJ2-2; no definite D call. The CDR3 length is 13 residues. V lost 7 bases and J lost 7, with 14 bases in between. Germline V CDR1 and CDR2: SGHRS, YFSETQ. CDR3 protein: CASRKYGSGELFF. The CDR3 region has the DNA TGCGCCAGCCGAAAATACGGTAGCGGGGAGCTGTTTTTT.

Only a few counts were recorded for this clone. The rearrangement uses TRBV27 and TRBJ2-1; no definite D call. The V end was cut by 2 bases, the J end by 5 bases, with 7 bases between. Germline CDR1 reads MNHEY; CDR2 reads SMNVEV (reference sequence). This CDR3 contains 13 residues. For the CDR3, the DNA is TGTGCCAGCAGTTTAAGGGTCCACAATGAGCAGTTCTTC. This gives the protein CASSLRVHNEQFF.

The chain links TRBV5-1 to TRBJ2-3, with D possibly matching TRBD2 (7 bases). Germline CDR1 and CDR2: SGHRS and YFSETQ. There are 14 residues in the CDR3. Between the trimmed V and J ends, which lost 2 bases and 3 bases, there was a span of 10 bases. CDR3: CASSFGGPTDTQYF. The CDR3 nucleotides read TGCGCCAGCAGCTTCGGGGGGCCTACAGATACGCAGTATTTT.

CDR3 nucleotide sequence: TGTGCCAGCAGCTTAATTGGACTAGCGGGGGGGCCTGACGAGCAGTACTTC. This sequence encodes CASSLIGLAGGPDEQYF. The chain joins TRBV7-2 to TRBJ2-7, with TRBD2 matching 15 bases. The CDR3 is 17 residues long. Germline trimming cut 2 bases from V and 5 bases from J; bases unmatched to any gene: 7. The germline V gene encodes CDR1 SGHTA and CDR2 FQGNSA.

The CDR3 nucleotides are TGTGCCAGCAGCTTGGGAGCGGCCAGGGATTACACCGGGGAGCTGTTTTTT. It encodes CASSLGAARDYTGELFF. The V gene is TRBV5-4, the J gene TRBJ2-2, with D tentatively TRBD1 or TRBD2 (5 bases each). The CDR3 covers 17 residues. V lost 0 bases and J lost 3, with 15 bases in between. Germline V gene data show CDR1 as SGHNT and CDR2 as YYREEE (reference sequence). The full variable domain, rest sourced from reference TRBV5-4 and TRBJ2-2, is ETGVTQSPTHLIKTRGQQVTLRCSSQSGHNTVSWYQQALGQGPQFIFQYYREEENGRGNFPPRFSGLQFPNYSSELNVNALELDDSALYLCASSLGAARDYTGELFFGEGSRLTVL.

This chain uses TRBV2 with TRBJ2-1; D remains unclear. The CDR3 totals 13 residues. V was clipped by 2 bases and J by 5 bases, with 7 bases between them. The germline CDR1 and CDR2 sequences are SNHLY and FYNNEI. CDR3 in amino acids: CASSELQNNEQFF. The CDR3 coding sequence is TGTGCCAGCAGTGAATTACAGAACAATGAGCAGTTCTTC.

V usage is TRBV14 and J usage is TRBJ1-1; no definite D call. Germline loops: CDR1 SGHDN, CDR2 FVKESK. The CDR3 runs 13 residues. V lost 4 bases, J lost 0 bases, and 6 bases lay in between. CDR3 residues: CASSPQMNTEAFF. The CDR3 bases are TGTGCCAGCAGCCCGCAGATGAACACTGAAGCTTTCTTT.

The J gene is TRBJ1-2, the V gene TRBV30; 8 bases match TRBD1. From germline, CDR1 is GTSNPN and CDR2 SVGIG (reference sequence). The CDR3 is 14 residues long. Trimming cost V 4 bases and J 2 bases; bases outside gene matches: 6. The CDR3 spells CAWKVPGGNYGYTF. The DNA of the CDR3 is TGTGCCTGGAAGGTTCCAGGGGGCAACTATGGCTACACCTTC. Full variable domain (remainder filled in from reference TRBV30 and TRBJ1-2): SQTIHQWPATLVQPVGSPLSLECTVEGTSNPNLYWYRQAAGRGLQLLFYSVGIGQISSEVPQNLSASRPQDRQFILSSKKLLLSDSGFYLCAWKVPGGNYGYTFGSGTRLTVV.

This clone came up once. The V and J genes are TRBV11-2 and TRBJ1-2; D possibly corresponds to TRBD1 (5 bases). Trimming took off 3 bases at V and 4 bases at J, with 15 bases between the two ends. Germline V gives CDR1 SGHAT, CDR2 FQNNGV. The CDR3 is made up of 15 amino acids. CDR3 in DNA: TGTGCCAGCAGCTTCGACCTCGGGGACGTCTATGGCTACACCTTC. Translating it yields CASSFDLGDVYGYTF.

Notes on this clone: The junction differs from germline at one of its ends, possibly a read error. The chain recombines TRBV7-3 with TRBJ2-7; D could derive from TRBD1 or TRBD2 (5 bases each). The CDR3 sequence is 13 residues long. CDR1 is SGHTA and CDR2 is FQGTGA in the germline V gene. The CDR3 sequence is CASTEGRTYEQHF. The CDR3 nucleotides read TGTGCCAGCACCGAGGGGCGTACCTACGAGCAGCACTTC. The full variable domain, rest sourced from reference TRBV7-3 and TRBJ2-7, is GAGVSQTPSNKVTEKGKYVELRCDPISGHTALYWYRQSLGQGPEFLIYFQGTGAADDSGLPNDRFFAVRPEGSVSTLKIQRTERGDSAVYLCASTEGRTYEQHFGPGTRLTVT.

The chain joins TRBV19 to TRBJ1-4; the D is unclear. V was trimmed by 5 bases and J by 3 bases, leaving 10 bases between them. CDR3 size: 14 residues. Germline values: CDR1 LNHDA, CDR2 SQIVND (reference sequence). The CDR3 protein is CASSHGFANEKLFF. Here the CDR3 DNA reads TGTGCCAGTAGTCACGGGTTCGCTAATGAAAAACTGTTTTTT.

The chain recombines TRBV14 with TRBJ2-2, with TRBD2 as a possible D gene (6 bases). The CDR3 is 17 residues long. From germline, CDR1 is SGHDN and CDR2 FVKESK. Trimming stripped 4 bases from V and 2 bases from J, with 17 bases between. CDR3 protein: CASSLVGGRINTGELFF. The CDR3 nucleotides are TGTGCCAGCAGCCTAGTCGGGGGTAGGATCAACACCGGGGAGCTGTTTTTT.

The V call is TRBV10-3, the J call TRBJ1-1; D is perhaps TRBD1 (6 bases). V lost 4 bases and J 1 base, leaving 16 bases between the germline ends. The length of the CDR3 is 16 residues. From germline, CDR1 is ENHRY and CDR2 SYGVKD. CDR3 protein: CAISGRQGMGNTEAFF. The CDR3 DNA reads as TGTGCCATCAGTGGCCGTCAGGGGATGGGGAACACTGAAGCTTTCTTT.

This sequence joins TRBV15 and TRBJ1-2; maybe TRBD1 (5 bases). Trimming took 6 bases from V and 4 from J, leaving 18 bases between them. This CDR3 comprises 15 residues. Per the germline V gene, CDR1 is LNHNV and CDR2 is YYDKDF (reference sequence). CDR3 in amino acids: CATRPKGTVGYGYTF. In nucleotides, the CDR3 is TGTGCCACCAGACCTAAGGGGACGGTGGGCTATGGCTACACCTTC. The full variable domain, rest sourced from reference TRBV15 and TRBJ1-2, is DAMVIQNPRYQVTQFGKPVTLSCSQTLNHNVMYWYQQKSSQAPKLLFHYYDKDFNNEADTPDNFQSRRPNTSFCFLDIRSPGLGDTAMYLCATRPKGTVGYGYTFGSGTRLTVV.